What follows describes a single TCR beta chain. Germline CDR1 reads KGHDR; CDR2 reads SFDVKD. V was pared by 3 bases and J by 0 bases, with 4 bases of the junction left unmatched. This CDR3 contains 16 residues. The entry originates in a study of blood T cell repertoires in COVID-19. The protocol was immunoSEQ multiplex PCR, while the TCRdb copy is restricted to in-frame clones and leaves out a portion. The table records tens of thousands of clones, over 75% of them present only once. A Seattle source enrolled patients during active infection and followed them longitudinally. This chain uses TRBV24-1 with TRBJ2-3; 8 positions match TRBD1. The TCR originated in a woman aged 55-69 years with COVID-19, enrolled during active disease. Sequenced: peripheral blood. CDR3 protein: CATSDQTGASTDTQYF. For the CDR3, the DNA is TGTGCCACCAGTGATCAGACAGGGGCTAGCACAGATACGCAGTATTTT.